Listed below are T cell receptor beta chains from one sample, sequenced in a study of T cell repertoires in cytomegalovirus infection. TCRdb reprocessed the reads via MiXCR and lists one record per CDR3 protein. In the table there are about 920,000 distinct CDR3 sequences, roughly 31% of which are singletons. These TCRs' antigens remain unknown. The sequenced sample was cultured CD8+ T cells from PBMCs, obtained from culture after CMV antigen stimulation. The origin of the receptors is a human donor in good health (CMV status not recorded). Some clones in this sample may be carry-over from other donors' samples. Each CDR3 is given without its conserved first and last residue. Each record gives: J gene, V gene, clone size, CDR3 protein. Only part of the rows carry a size: once, few, many, or a class if the clone is expanded.

J gene: TRBJ2-3; V gene: TRBV27; clone size: few; CDR3 protein: ASTFSASTDTQY
J gene: TRBJ1-5; V gene: TRBV4-3; clone size: many; CDR3 protein: ASSQDRGQPQH
J gene: TRBJ2-6; V gene: TRBV14; clone size: .; CDR3 protein: ASSIHLRGANVLT
J gene: TRBJ2-2; V gene: TRBV7-2; clone size: many; CDR3 protein: ASTSNRGPAGELF
J gene: TRBJ1-5; V gene: TRBV7-9; clone size: few; CDR3 protein: ASSGTGINQPQH
J gene: TRBJ2-4; V gene: TRBV27; clone size: few; CDR3 protein: ASTPLDYLAKNIQY
J gene: TRBJ1-1; V gene: TRBV7-4; clone size: .; CDR3 protein: ASSSNRQIHTEAF
J gene: TRBJ2-1; V gene: TRBV28; clone size: .; CDR3 protein: ASRGGLAGVNEQF
J gene: TRBJ1-5; V gene: TRBV29-1; clone size: .; CDR3 protein: SVEGTVNWENQPQH
J gene: TRBJ2-3; V gene: TRBV4-3; clone size: many; CDR3 protein: ASSQDPAVSDTQY
J gene: TRBJ2-3; V gene: TRBV4-1; clone size: .; CDR3 protein: ASSQEGWSTDTQY
J gene: TRBJ2-1; V gene: TRBV7-6; clone size: .; CDR3 protein: ANSSPGGAGGPLLSYNEQS
J gene: TRBJ2-5; V gene: TRBV10-3; clone size: .; CDR3 protein: ATRGGGTLQETQY
J gene: TRBJ1-2; V gene: TRBV7-9; clone size: few; CDR3 protein: ASTLSGRVANYGYT
J gene: TRBJ2-3; V gene: TRBV7-9; clone size: .; CDR3 protein: ASSTPTGGPTDTQY
J gene: TRBJ2-2; V gene: TRBV5-4; clone size: .; CDR3 protein: ASGDRGPTGELF
J gene: TRBJ2-1; V gene: TRBV27; clone size: .; CDR3 protein: ASSWGTGGNEQF
J gene: TRBJ1-3; V gene: TRBV29-1; clone size: .; CDR3 protein: SVDDGASGNTIY
J gene: TRBJ1-2; V gene: TRBV19; clone size: .; CDR3 protein: ASSILVQLNGYT
J gene: TRBJ1-5; V gene: TRBV2; clone size: .; CDR3 protein: ASSEQGGDQPQH
J gene: TRBJ2-3; V gene: TRBV12-3/TRBV12-4; clone size: few; CDR3 protein: ASSFPPGATDTQY
J gene: TRBJ1-2; V gene: TRBV20-1; clone size: .; CDR3 protein: SAPTWYGYT